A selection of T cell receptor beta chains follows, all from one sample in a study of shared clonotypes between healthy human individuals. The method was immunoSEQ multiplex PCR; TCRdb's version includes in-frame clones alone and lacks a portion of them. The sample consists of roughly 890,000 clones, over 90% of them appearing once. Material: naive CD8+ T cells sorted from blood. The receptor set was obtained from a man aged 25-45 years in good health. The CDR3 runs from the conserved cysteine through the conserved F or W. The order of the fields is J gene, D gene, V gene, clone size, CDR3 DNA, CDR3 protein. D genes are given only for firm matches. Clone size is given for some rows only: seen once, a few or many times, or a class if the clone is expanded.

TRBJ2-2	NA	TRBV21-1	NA	TGTGCCAGCAGCAAAGGGAAGGCGGCGAACACCGGGGAGCTGTTTTTT	CASSKGKAANTGELFF
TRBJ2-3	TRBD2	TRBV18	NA	TGTGCCAGCTCCTTACTAGCGGGAGAAGCAGATACGCAGTATTTT	CASSLLAGEADTQYF
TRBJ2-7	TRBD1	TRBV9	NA	TGTGCCAGCAGCCCCGGGACAGGGGAATACGAGCAGTACTTC	CASSPGTGEYEQYF
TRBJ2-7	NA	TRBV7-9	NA	TGTGCCAGCAGCTTAGTTCTGGGCTCGGGCGAGCAGTACTTC	CASSLVLGSGEQYF
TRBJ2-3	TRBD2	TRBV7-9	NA	TGTGCCAGCAGCACCTTCGGCTCGCGGGAGTCGACAGATACGCAGTATTTT	CASSTFGSRESTDTQYF
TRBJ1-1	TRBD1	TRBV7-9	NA	TGTGCCAGCAGCCCGGGACAGGGACAGAACACTGAAGCTTTCTTT	CASSPGQGQNTEAFF
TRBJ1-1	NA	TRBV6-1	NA	TGTGCCAGCAGTGAAATCTCTCCCTGGAGCAGGCGGCCCTTGAACACTGAAGCTTTCTTT	CASSEISPWSRRPLNTEAFF
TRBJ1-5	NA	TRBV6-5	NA	TGTGCCAGCAGTTACTCGGAGGTTCAGCCCCAGCATTTT	CASSYSEVQPQHF
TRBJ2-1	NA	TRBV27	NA	TGTGCCAGCAGAACAGGGCTCCATGAGCAGTTCTTC	CASRTGLHEQFF
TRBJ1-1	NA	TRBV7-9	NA	TGTGCCAGCAGCCCCCCGGAAGTGGGCACTGAAGCTTTCTTT	CASSPPEVGTEAFF
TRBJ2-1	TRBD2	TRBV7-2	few	TGTGCCAGCAGATGGACTAGCGGGAGGAATGAGCAGTTCTTC	CASRWTSGRNEQFF
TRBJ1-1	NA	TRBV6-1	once	TGTGCCAGCAGCTACATCGACGGAGGGACTGAAGCTTTCTTT	CASSYIDGGTEAFF
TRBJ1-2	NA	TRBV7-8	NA	TGTGCCAGCAGCTTAGGTTTCGCTTATGGCTACACCTTC	CASSLGFAYGYTF
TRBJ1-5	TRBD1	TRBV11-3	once	TGTGCCAGCAGCTTATCAAGAGGGCAGGGGGCGAGGGAGCCCCAGCATTTT	CASSLSRGQGAREPQHF
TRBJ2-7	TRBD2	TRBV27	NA	TGTGCCAGCAGCTCCTTTAGCGGGAGCTCCTACGAGCAGTACTTC	CASSSFSGSSYEQYF
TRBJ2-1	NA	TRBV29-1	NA	TGCAGCGTTGAAGACGTGGGGGACAATGAGCAGTTCTTC	CSVEDVGDNEQFF
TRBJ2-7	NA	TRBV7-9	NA	TGTGCCAGCAGCTGGGGGGAGGACGAGCAGTACTTC	CASSWGEDEQYF
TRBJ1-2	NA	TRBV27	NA	TGTGCCAGCAGTATACAACAGGGCTCTGGTGGCTACACCTTC	CASSIQQGSGGYTF
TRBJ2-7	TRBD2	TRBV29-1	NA	TGCAGCGTTCAACAAAGGGAGCGGGGCTACGAGCAGTACTTC	CSVQQRERGYEQYF
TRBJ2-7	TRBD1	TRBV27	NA	TGTGCCAGCAGTACACAGGGGCCCTACGAGCAGTACTTC	CASSTQGPYEQYF
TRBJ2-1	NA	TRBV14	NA	TGTGCCAGCAGCCAATACAGGAACAATGAGCAGTTCTTC	CASSQYRNNEQFF
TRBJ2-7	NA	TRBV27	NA	TGTGCCAGTTCTAGGATCGATGCTTTCGAGCAGTACTTC	CASSRIDAFEQYF
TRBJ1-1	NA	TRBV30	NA	TGTGCCTGGAGCATTTGGGGGGCCGCTGAAGCTTTCTTT	CAWSIWGAAEAFF
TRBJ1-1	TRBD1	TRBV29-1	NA	TGCAGCGTTGAAGAGACAGGGGGACTTGGCACTGAAGCTTTCTTT	CSVEETGGLGTEAFF
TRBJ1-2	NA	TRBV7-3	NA	TGTGCCAGCAGCTTAAACGGCGCGTCCTCTGGCTACACCTTC	CASSLNGASSGYTF
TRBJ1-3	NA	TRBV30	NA	TGTGCCTCGACGGCAGGGAGTGGAAACACCATATATTTT	CASTAGSGNTIYF
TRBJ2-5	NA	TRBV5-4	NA	TGTGCCAGCAGCTTGGTCGCGGAGACCCAGTACTTC	CASSLVAETQYF